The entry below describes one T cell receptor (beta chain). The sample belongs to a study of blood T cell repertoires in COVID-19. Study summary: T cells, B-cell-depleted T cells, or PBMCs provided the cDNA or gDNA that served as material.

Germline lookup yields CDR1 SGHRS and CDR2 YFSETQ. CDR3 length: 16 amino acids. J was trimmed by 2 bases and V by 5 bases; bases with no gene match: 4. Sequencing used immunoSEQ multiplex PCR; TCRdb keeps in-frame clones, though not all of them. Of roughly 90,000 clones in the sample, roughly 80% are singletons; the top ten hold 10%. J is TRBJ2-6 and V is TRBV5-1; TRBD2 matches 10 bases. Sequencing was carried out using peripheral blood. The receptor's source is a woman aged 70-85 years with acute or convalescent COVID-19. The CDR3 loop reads CASRTGTSAGANVLTF. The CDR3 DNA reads TGCGCCAGCAGGACAGGGACTAGCGCTGGGGCCAACGTCCTGACTTTC.